This TCR beta chain appears in the sequencing data of a study of shared T cell receptors in the human thymus. V gave up 8 bases and J gave up 4 bases, with 17 bases separating them. Germline-derived CDR1 and CDR2 are MDHEN and SYDVKM. The CDR3 runs 14 residues. Libraries were prepared by immunoSEQ multiplex PCR; TCRdb keeps only in-frame clonotypes and omits some of them. The sample has more than 300,000 clones; 85% to 95% are singletons. The TCR originated in a human donor. This chain links TRBV28 with TRBJ1-1, with D possibly matching TRBD1 (6 bases). The sample comprised thymocytes. CDR3 residues: CASRPPDSPTEAFF. Written as DNA, the CDR3 is TGTGCCAGCCGACCTCCGGACAGCCCCACTGAAGCTTTCTTT.